These 3 T cell receptor beta chains were sequenced from one sample in a study of blood T cells in healthy people across ages. The second PCR ran about 6 to 12 cycles with a sample-barcoded 5' primer and J-beta primers. TCRdb processed the 5' RACE reads anew with MiXCR; each CDR3 protein has one entry. The profile covers under 1,100,000 distinct CDR3 sequences, with approximately 25% appearing a single time and approximately 0.79% taken by the ten largest. The sample was also reused in another study, on T cells of mothers and their children.

The sequenced sample consisted of blood. The source is a girl aged 2-10 years in good health.

The V gene is TRBV12-5, the J gene TRBJ1-5; TRBD1 matches at 7 bases. This CDR3 has 18 amino acids. The V gene end was trimmed by 5 bases and the J gene end by 0 bases; junction bases not matched to a gene: 13. Germline lookup yields CDR1 LGHNT and CDR2 FRNRAP. Here the CDR3 DNA reads TGTGCTAGTGGTCCCCGGACAGGCGGAGGTATTAGCAATCAGCCCCAGCATTTT. As protein: CASGPRTGGGISNQPQHF.

The chain carries TRBV3-1 and TRBJ2-5; 10 bases are a match to TRBD2. V lost 6 bases, J lost 3 bases, and 4 bases stayed unmatched. Germline assignment: CDR1 LGHDT and CDR2 YNNKEL (reference sequence). This CDR3 has 14 amino acids. In nucleotides, the CDR3 is TGTGCCAGCAGTAAAGCGGGAGGGGAAGAGACCCAGTACTTC. Protein product: CASSKAGGEETQYF.

For this clonotype: The germline gene is not matched at one end of the junction; a read error may be the cause. This rearrangement joins TRBV6-6 to TRBJ2-7; 7 bases map to TRBD2. The CDR3 totals 15 residues. In germline, CDR1 is MNHNY, CDR2 SVGAGI (reference sequence). The CDR3, as DNA: TGTGCCAGCAGTTACAGTAGCGGGCCCTCCCACGAGCAGTACTTC. Its protein is CASSYSSGPSHEQYF.